The rows below give T cell receptor beta chains drawn from one sample of a study of molecular identifiers for immune sequencing clone quantification. Via MiXCR, TCRdb re-called the PCR reads, giving one row per CDR3 protein. Among 550,000 to 750,000 distinct CDR3 sequences, just under 20% were seen once, and the ten largest hold roughly 0.83%. Material: naive CD8+ T cells from blood, with Jurkat cell RNA spiked in. These receptors were obtained from a human donor in good health. Some libraries in this study had Jurkat cell RNA spiked in. The CDR3 runs from the conserved cysteine through the conserved F or W. The D gene is left open where the match is weak. Clone size is not always given. Where it is, it says once, few, many or a class for expanded clones.

abundance: few; v_gene: TRBV4-1; d_gene: TRBD2; j_gene: TRBJ2-7; CDR3aa: CASSQDRAGADEQYF; CDR3nt: TGCGCCAGCAGCCAAGATCGAGCGGGAGCGGACGAGCAGTACTTC
abundance: many; v_gene: TRBV7-2; d_gene: TRBD2; j_gene: TRBJ2-7; CDR3aa: CASSPPSGMSSYEQYF; CDR3nt: TGTGCCAGCAGCCCACCTAGCGGGATGAGCTCCTACGAGCAGTACTTC
abundance: many; v_gene: TRBV5-5; d_gene: TRBD1; j_gene: TRBJ1-2; CDR3aa: CASSPATGGVYGYTF; CDR3nt: TGTGCCAGCAGCCCGGCGACAGGGGGCGTCTATGGCTACACCTTC
abundance: many; v_gene: TRBV12-3/TRBV12-4; d_gene: TRBD1; j_gene: TRBJ2-5; CDR3aa: CASSLAMGQGAETQYF; CDR3nt: TGTGCCAGCAGTTTAGCGATGGGACAGGGGGCCGAGACCCAGTACTTC
abundance: many; v_gene: TRBV5-4; d_gene: -; j_gene: TRBJ1-1; CDR3aa: CASSSVDSSNTEAFF; CDR3nt: TGTGCCAGCAGCTCTGTGGACTCCTCGAACACTGAAGCTTTCTTT
abundance: few; v_gene: TRBV20-1; d_gene: -; j_gene: TRBJ2-5; CDR3aa: CSAILAGTYQETQYF; CDR3nt: TGCAGTGCTATCCTAGCCGGAACCTACCAAGAGACCCAGTACTTC
abundance: few; v_gene: TRBV6-2/TRBV6-3; d_gene: -; j_gene: TRBJ2-7; CDR3aa: CASSYRETPYGQYF; CDR3nt: TGTGCCAGCAGTTACCGAGAGACGCCCTACGGGCAGTACTTC
abundance: many; v_gene: TRBV7-2; d_gene: TRBD1; j_gene: TRBJ1-1; CDR3aa: CASTEWEGAGTEAFF; CDR3nt: TGTGCCAGCACCGAATGGGAGGGGGCCGGCACTGAAGCTTTCTTT
abundance: -; v_gene: TRBV19; d_gene: -; j_gene: TRBJ2-7; CDR3aa: CASSFRDTSYEQYF; CDR3nt: TGTGCCAGTAGTTTCCGGGACACGTCCTACGAGCAGTACTTC
abundance: -; v_gene: TRBV27; d_gene: TRBD2; j_gene: TRBJ2-7; CDR3aa: CASYDRLAPYEQYF; CDR3nt: TGTGCCAGCTATGACCGACTAGCACCCTACGAGCAGTACTTC
abundance: -; v_gene: TRBV7-9; d_gene: -; j_gene: TRBJ1-4; CDR3aa: CASSGGPAGTGNEKLFF; CDR3nt: TGTGCCAGCAGCGGGGGGCCCGCAGGGACGGGAAATGAAAAACTGTTTTTT
abundance: many; v_gene: TRBV4-1; d_gene: TRBD1; j_gene: TRBJ1-5; CDR3aa: CASSQPTGDSNQPQHF; CDR3nt: TGCGCCAGCAGCCAGCCGACAGGGGATAGCAATCAGCCCCAGCATTTT
abundance: many; v_gene: TRBV4-3; d_gene: TRBD2; j_gene: TRBJ2-3; CDR3aa: CASSLSGTSAISTDTQYF; CDR3nt: TGCGCCAGCAGCCTTTCCGGGACTAGCGCTATTAGCACAGATACGCAGTATTTT
abundance: many; v_gene: TRBV6-5; d_gene: TRBD2; j_gene: TRBJ2-3; CDR3aa: CASSLGLAGARYF; CDR3nt: TGTGCCAGCAGTCTGGGACTAGCGGGAGCACGGTATTTT
abundance: many; v_gene: TRBV7-6; d_gene: TRBD1; j_gene: TRBJ1-1; CDR3aa: CASRSGTGTEAFF; CDR3nt: TGTGCCAGCAGGTCCGGGACAGGCACTGAAGCTTTCTTT
abundance: -; v_gene: TRBV29-1; d_gene: -; j_gene: TRBJ2-7; CDR3aa: CSVEGFASYEQYF; CDR3nt: TGCAGCGTTGAGGGCTTCGCCTCCTACGAGCAGTACTTC
abundance: many; v_gene: TRBV4-3; d_gene: -; j_gene: TRBJ2-7; CDR3aa: CASSQDARQTYEQYF; CDR3nt: TGCGCCAGCAGCCAAGATGCGCGCCAGACCTACGAGCAGTACTTC
abundance: many; v_gene: TRBV20-1; d_gene: TRBD2; j_gene: TRBJ2-3; CDR3aa: CSARPTTSGDTDTQYF; CDR3nt: TGCAGTGCTCGCCCCACGACTAGCGGGGACACAGATACGCAGTATTTT
abundance: many; v_gene: TRBV25-1; d_gene: TRBD1; j_gene: TRBJ1-2; CDR3aa: CASSEGTGLYGYTF; CDR3nt: TGTGCCAGCAGTGAGGGGACAGGGCTCTATGGCTACACCTTC
abundance: many; v_gene: TRBV7-9; d_gene: -; j_gene: TRBJ2-7; CDR3aa: CASSPRRQGYEQYF; CDR3nt: TGTGCCAGCAGCCCCCGGCGGCAGGGGTACGAGCAGTACTTC
abundance: many; v_gene: TRBV9; d_gene: -; j_gene: TRBJ2-3; CDR3aa: CASSEGGGGGTDTQYF; CDR3nt: TGTGCCAGCAGCGAAGGGGGAGGCGGGGGCACAGATACGCAGTATTTT
abundance: many; v_gene: TRBV14; d_gene: TRBD2; j_gene: TRBJ2-3; CDR3aa: CASSQAGTSGTQYF; CDR3nt: TGTGCCAGCAGCCAAGCCGGGACTAGCGGTACGCAGTATTTT
abundance: many; v_gene: TRBV20-1; d_gene: -; j_gene: TRBJ2-7; CDR3aa: CSAKDGTISYEQYF; CDR3nt: TGCAGTGCAAAGGACGGTACGATCTCCTACGAGCAGTACTTC
abundance: many; v_gene: TRBV15; d_gene: TRBD2; j_gene: TRBJ2-3; CDR3aa: CATSMGLIADTQYF; CDR3nt: TGTGCCACCAGCATGGGACTAATCGCAGATACGCAGTATTTT
abundance: few; v_gene: TRBV4-1; d_gene: -; j_gene: TRBJ1-5; CDR3aa: CASSWGVLGNQPQHF; CDR3nt: TGCGCCAGCAGCTGGGGAGTTTTGGGCAATCAGCCCCAGCATTTT
abundance: -; v_gene: TRBV30; d_gene: -; j_gene: TRBJ2-7; CDR3aa: CAWRRTFYEQYF; CDR3nt: TGTGCCTGGAGACGGACCTTCTACGAGCAGTACTTC
abundance: many; v_gene: TRBV7-2; d_gene: TRBD1; j_gene: TRBJ1-3; CDR3aa: CASRTDRSSGNTIYF; CDR3nt: TGTGCCAGCAGAACGGACAGGAGCTCTGGAAACACCATATATTTT
abundance: -; v_gene: TRBV3-1; d_gene: -; j_gene: TRBJ2-2; CDR3aa: CASSQVIAGATGELFF; CDR3nt: TGTGCCAGCAGCCAAGTGATTGCTGGAGCCACCGGGGAGCTGTTTTTT
abundance: many; v_gene: TRBV4-1; d_gene: -; j_gene: TRBJ2-1; CDR3aa: CASSQGLLTYNEQFF; CDR3nt: TGCGCCAGCAGCCAGGGACTGCTGACCTACAATGAGCAGTTCTTC
abundance: many; v_gene: TRBV6-1; d_gene: -; j_gene: TRBJ1-1; CDR3aa: CASSGRGGRQPMNTEAFF; CDR3nt: TGTGCCAGCAGTGGGCGCGGGGGGAGACAGCCAATGAACACTGAAGCTTTCTTT
abundance: -; v_gene: TRBV12-3/TRBV12-4; d_gene: -; j_gene: TRBJ1-5; CDR3aa: CASSDAGGNQPQHF; CDR3nt: TGTGCCAGCAGTGACGCTGGAGGCAATCAGCCCCAGCATTTT
abundance: many; v_gene: TRBV28; d_gene: -; j_gene: TRBJ1-2; CDR3aa: CASRPELHYGYTF; CDR3nt: TGTGCCAGCAGGCCGGAGTTGCACTATGGCTACACCTTC